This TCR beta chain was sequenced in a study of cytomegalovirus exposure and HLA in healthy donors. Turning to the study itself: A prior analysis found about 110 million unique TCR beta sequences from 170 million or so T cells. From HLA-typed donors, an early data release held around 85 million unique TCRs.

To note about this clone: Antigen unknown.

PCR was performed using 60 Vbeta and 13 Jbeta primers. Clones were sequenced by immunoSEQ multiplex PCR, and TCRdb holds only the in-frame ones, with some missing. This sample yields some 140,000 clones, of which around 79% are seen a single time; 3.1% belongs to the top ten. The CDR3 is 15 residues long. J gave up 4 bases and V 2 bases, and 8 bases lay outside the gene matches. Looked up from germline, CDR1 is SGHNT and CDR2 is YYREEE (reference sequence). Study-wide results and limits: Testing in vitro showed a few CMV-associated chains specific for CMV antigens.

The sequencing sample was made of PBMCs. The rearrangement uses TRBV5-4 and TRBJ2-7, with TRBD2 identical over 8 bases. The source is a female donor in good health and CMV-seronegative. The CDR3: CASSFDGRAIYEQYF. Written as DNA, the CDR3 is TGTGCCAGCAGCTTCGACGGGAGGGCCATTTACGAGCAGTACTTC.